These 29 T cell receptor beta chains were sequenced from one sample in a study of T cells after yellow fever vaccination. TCRdb called the 5' RACE reads again in MiXCR, with one record for every CDR3 protein. This sample carries approximately 550,000 distinct CDR3 sequences, under 25% of them seen once, and the ten largest clones take roughly 13%. This specimen was PBMCs, taken 15 days after the yellow fever booster vaccination. The receptors here all came from a man aged 25 to 40 who received the YFV17D yellow fever vaccine.

This clonotype turned up a few times. The rearrangement uses TRBV12-3 or TRBV12-4 and TRBJ2-3; possible D gene TRBD1, 6 bases. The V end was cut by 9 bases, the J end by 3 bases, with 16 bases between. The length of the CDR3 is 14 residues. In DNA form, the CDR3 reads TGTGCCAGTAGAGGACAGATCGGGACAGATACGCAGTATTTT. This translates into CASRGQIGTDTQYF.

The V and J genes are TRBV7-9 and TRBJ2-1, with 11 bases that match TRBD2. The germline V gene encodes CDR1 SEHNR and CDR2 FQNEAQ (reference sequence). The J segment lost 6 bases and the V segment lost 7 bases, leaving 11 bases of the junction unmatched. The CDR3 loop spans 16 amino acids. The CDR3 reads CASTGLADPRGNEQFF. In nucleotides, the CDR3 is TGTGCCAGCACGGGACTAGCGGACCCCCGGGGCAATGAGCAGTTCTTC.

CDR3 sequence: CASSSRNGDEQYF. The CDR3 bases are TGTGCCAGCAGTTCCCGGAATGGAGACGAGCAGTACTTC. The rearrangement uses TRBV12-3 or TRBV12-4 and TRBJ2-7; the D is unclear. Trimming took off 4 bases at V and 5 bases at J, with 12 bases between the two ends. The CDR3 length is 13 residues.

This clonotype was counted only a few times. The V and J genes are TRBV11-2 and TRBJ2-1, with 8 positions matching TRBD2. Germline V gene lookup returns CDR1 SGHAT and CDR2 FQNNGV. The trim removed 5 bases at V and 4 bases at J, leaving 4 bases unmatched. The CDR3 length is 14 residues. CDR3: CASSREGRYNEQFF. CDR3 bases: TGTGCCAGCAGCCGGGAGGGGAGGTACAATGAGCAGTTCTTC. The full variable domain, with the rest looked up from reference TRBV11-2 and TRBJ2-1, is EAGVAQSPRYKIIEKRQSVAFWCNPISGHATLYWYQQILGQGPKLLIQFQNNGVVDDSQLPKDRFSAERLKGVDSTLKIQPAKLEDSAVYLCASSREGRYNEQFFGPGTRLTVL.

The V and J genes are TRBV27 and TRBJ2-7; perhaps D is TRBD1 or TRBD2 (6 bases each). Trimming removed 6 bases at V and 5 bases at J, with 17 bases between. The CDR3 covers 14 residues. Germline CDR1 MNHEY, CDR2 SMNVEV (reference sequence). The CDR3: CASSFVGGYDEQYF. CDR3 nucleotide sequence: TGTGCCAGCAGCTTCGTAGGGGGGTATGACGAGCAGTACTTC.

The chain employs TRBV6-4 and TRBJ2-3; 11 positions agree with TRBD2. The V gene end was trimmed by 6 bases and the J gene end by 8 bases; junction bases not matched to a gene: 13. Germline assignment: CDR1 MRHNA and CDR2 SNTAGT. This CDR3 has 16 residues. The CDR3 DNA sequence: TGTGCCAGCAGCGGCCCACTAGCGGGAGAGTCGGGTACGCAGTATTTT. This translates into CASSGPLAGESGTQYF.

In its sample, this clonotype was seen a few times. V usage is TRBV10-2 and J usage is TRBJ2-3, with D hard to call. The V gene lost 1 base and the J gene lost 4 bases, with 15 bases spanning the gap. The CDR3 covers 16 residues. Germline CDR1 WSHSY, CDR2 SAAADI. The CDR3 coding sequence is TGCGCCAGCAGTGAGTATTCGGACCCCATGTCAGATACGCAGTATTTT. This encodes CASSEYSDPMSDTQYF.

This rearrangement joins TRBV20-1 to TRBJ2-7; TRBD2 might be the D (5 bases). CDR3 length: 16 amino acids. Trimming stripped 6 bases from V and 1 base from J, with 22 bases between. The germline V gene has CDR1 DFQATT and CDR2 SNEGSKA (reference sequence). The CDR3 region is CSAEHRASGISYEQYF. CDR3 DNA sequence: TGCAGTGCCGAACATAGGGCCAGCGGTATTTCCTACGAGCAGTACTTC.

This rearrangement joins TRBV9 to TRBJ2-7; D could derive from TRBD1 or TRBD2 (5 bases each). Trimming pared 0 bases from V and 3 bases from J, leaving 13 bases between. The germline CDR1 and CDR2 sequences are SGDLS and YYNGEE. This CDR3 contains 15 residues. CDR3 DNA: TGTGCCAGCAGCGTAGGTGGTGCAGGGAGCTACGAGCAGTACTTC. This codes for CASSVGGAGSYEQYF.

This rearrangement joins TRBV5-1 to TRBJ2-3; perhaps TRBD1 as D (7 bases). The CDR3 length is 13 residues. Germline V gene sequence: CDR1 SGHRS, CDR2 YFSETQ. V lost 4 bases, J lost 6 bases, and 12 bases lay in between. DNA of the CDR3: TGCGCCAGCAGCGGACAGGAGGGGGATACGCAGTATTTT. Translation: CASSGQEGDTQYF.

The rearrangement links TRBV18 to TRBJ1-2, with 8 bases aligning to TRBD1. The length of the CDR3 is 14 residues. CDR1 and CDR2 from the germline V gene are KGHSH and LQKENI. Trimming removed 6 bases from V and 1 base from J; junction bases left unmatched: 4. The CDR3 DNA reads as TGTGCCAGCTCCGGGACAGGACTTAACTATGGCTACACCTTC. This encodes CASSGTGLNYGYTF.

The chain carries TRBV28 and TRBJ2-1, with a tentative D call TRBD2 (6 bases). Per the germline V gene, CDR1 is MDHEN and CDR2 is SYDVKM. The CDR3 runs 16 residues. V was trimmed by 4 bases and J by 7 bases, leaving 20 bases between them. The CDR3 sequence is CASSSAGRLDGNEQFF. The CDR3 DNA reads as TGTGCCAGCAGTTCAGCCGGCAGACTAGACGGTAATGAGCAGTTCTTC.

This clonotype turned up a few times. The V gene is TRBV5-1, the J gene TRBJ1-1; D remains ambiguous. Germline loops: CDR1 SGHRS, CDR2 YFSETQ. The ends were cut back, 1 base at V and 0 bases at J, with 7 bases in the middle. This CDR3 has 14 amino acids. The CDR3 DNA reads as TGCGCCAGCAGCTTGTCTGGGATGAACACTGAAGCTTTCTTT. Amino acids: CASSLSGMNTEAFF.

The chain joins TRBV5-1 to TRBJ1-2; a weak D match, TRBD1 (5 bases). V was pared by 4 bases and J by 6 bases, with 10 bases between. The CDR3 runs to 12 residues. Germline loops: CDR1 SGHRS, CDR2 YFSETQ. The DNA for the CDR3 is TGCGCCAGCAGCGAGCGGGGCGATGGCTACACCTTC. This gives the protein CASSERGDGYTF.

This clonotype occurred a few times. The J gene is TRBJ2-3, the V gene TRBV29-1; a possible D gene is TRBD2 (5 bases). Per germline, CDR1 SQVTM and CDR2 ANQGSEA. The ends were cut back, 7 bases at V and 4 bases at J, with 12 bases in the middle. The CDR3 runs to 12 residues. DNA of the CDR3: TGCAGCGCACTACTAGGCGCAGATACGCAGTATTTT. Protein product: CSALLGADTQYF.

A few counts support this clonotype. The chain has TRBV12-3 or TRBV12-4 and TRBJ1-5; no firm D call. Trimming stripped 3 bases from V and 5 bases from J, with 8 bases between. The CDR3 has 13 residues. Here the CDR3 DNA reads TGTGCCAGCAGTTTGAGGAGAGATCAGCCCCAGCATTTT. Protein: CASSLRRDQPQHF.

This clonotype was seen only a few times. The CDR3 nucleotides read TGTGCCAGCACCCCCGGGGGGGGGGCGTTAGAGACCCAGTACTTC. Its translation: CASTPGGGALETQYF. The gene calls are TRBV9 and TRBJ2-5, with TRBD2 matching 8 bases. The CDR3 has 15 amino acids. Trimming at V came to 6 bases and at J to 4 bases, leaving 11 bases not matched to a gene. From germline, CDR1 is SGDLS and CDR2 YYNGEE.

Only a few counts were recorded for this clonotype. The chain uses TRBV29-1 and TRBJ2-1; TRBD2 aligns across 7 bases. V was clipped by 7 bases and J by 5 bases; unmatched bases: 11. Germline V lookup: CDR1 SQVTM, CDR2 ANQGSEA. CDR3 length: 14 residues. CDR3 nucleotides: TGCAGCGCAATATCCGGGACTACAAACAATGAGCAGTTCTTC. Protein product: CSAISGTTNNEQFF.

In its sample, this clonotype was seen a few times. This sequence joins TRBV6-5 and TRBJ2-1; tentatively, D is TRBD2 (6 bases). The V gene's germline CDR1 is MNHEY and CDR2 SVGAGI. This CDR3 is built from 17 residues. The V end was cut by 2 bases, the J end by 0 bases, with 14 bases between. The CDR3 sequence is CASSYTLSGSSYNEQFF. The CDR3 DNA is TGTGCCAGCAGTTACACACTTAGCGGAAGCTCCTACAATGAGCAGTTCTTC.

The table lists this clonotype with a few counts. The chain combines TRBV7-9 with TRBJ2-1; 9 bases match TRBD1. The V gene's germline CDR1 is SEHNR and CDR2 FQNEAQ (reference sequence). The CDR3 has 15 amino acids. V was clipped by 4 bases and J by 8 bases; unmatched bases: 9. The CDR3 nucleotides read TGTGCCAGCAGCTACCCGGGACAGGGTCTCCATGAGCAGTTCTTC. Protein sequence: CASSYPGQGLHEQFF.

The chain combines TRBV18 with TRBJ2-7; 11 positions match TRBD1. In germline, CDR1 is KGHSH, CDR2 LQKENI. CDR3 length: 15 residues. Trimming took 3 bases from V and 0 from J; bases not matched to a gene: 1. The CDR3 bases are TGTGCCAGCTCACCGGGACAGGGGGGCTCCTACGAGCAGTACTTC. Encoded protein: CASSPGQGGSYEQYF.

This clonotype was counted between two and nine times. The chain is built from TRBV7-3 and TRBJ2-1; 8 nucleotides agree with TRBD2. The germline V gene encodes CDR1 SGHTA and CDR2 FQGTGA. The V gene end was trimmed by 4 bases and the J gene end by 4 bases; junction bases not matched to a gene: 6. The CDR3 has 15 amino acids. The CDR3 sequence: CASSSLLAAYNEQFF. CDR3 in DNA: TGTGCCAGCAGCTCGTTACTAGCGGCGTACAATGAGCAGTTCTTC.

The chain carries TRBV20-1 and TRBJ2-6, with D unclear. V lost 0 bases and J lost 1, with 13 bases in between. CDR1 is DFQATT, CDR2 SNEGSKA, per germline (reference sequence). The CDR3 runs 17 residues. CDR3 sequence (DNA): TGCAGTGCTAGAGAGTCCGGGTCCTCTTCTGGGGCCAACGTCCTGACTTTC. Amino acid sequence: CSARESGSSSGANVLTF.

This clonotype showed up just a few times. V gene TRBV12-3 or TRBV12-4 combines with J gene TRBJ2-7, with 9 bases aligning to TRBD2. The CDR3 extends over 14 amino acids. J lost 5 bases, V lost 4 bases, and 6 bases had no gene match. The CDR3 DNA sequence: TGTGCCAGCAGTTCTAATCTAGCGGGGAACGAGCAGTACTTC. Its translation: CASSSNLAGNEQYF.

In its sample, this clonotype was seen a few times. CDR3 loop: CASTSLESTGELFF. The CDR3 DNA sequence: TGTGCCAGTACCAGCCTAGAGAGCACCGGGGAGCTGTTTTTT. This chain joins TRBV27 and TRBJ2-2; D not resolved. Germline lookup yields CDR1 MNHEY and CDR2 SMNVEV (reference sequence). There are 14 residues in the CDR3. V gave up 9 bases and J gave up 4 bases, with 15 bases separating them.

CDR3 nucleotide sequence: TGCAGTGCTCCGGTACCCACCATAGGAAGGGAAAACATTCAGTACTTC. Amino acid sequence: CSAPVPTIGRENIQYF. The rearrangement uses TRBV20-1 and TRBJ2-4; D call uncertain. Trimming left V 5 bases short and J 5 bases short, with 22 bases between. Germline values: CDR1 DFQATT, CDR2 SNEGSKA (reference sequence). CDR3 length: 16 residues.

CDR3 nucleotide sequence: TGTGCCAGCAGTTACGACAGCAAAGAGACCCAGTACTTC. Translation gives CASSYDSKETQYF. V is TRBV3-1 and J is TRBJ2-5, with D possibly TRBD1 on 5 matching bases. Germline V gene sequence: CDR1 LGHDT, CDR2 YNNKEL (reference sequence). V was pared by 6 bases and J by 3 bases, with 11 bases between. This CDR3 comprises 13 residues.

The chain uses TRBV11-2 and TRBJ2-1; 11 bases align to TRBD2. V lost 1 base, J lost 6 bases, and 8 bases stayed unmatched. CDR1 and CDR2 (germline): SGHAT, FQNNGV. The CDR3 consists of 17 residues. For the CDR3, the DNA is TGTGCCAGCAGCTTAGGTCTGGTACTAGCGGGAGCCAATGAGCAGTTCTTC. This codes for CASSLGLVLAGANEQFF. Supplemented by reference TRBV11-2 and TRBJ2-1, the full variable domain reads EAGVAQSPRYKIIEKRQSVAFWCNPISGHATLYWYQQILGQGPKLLIQFQNNGVVDDSQLPKDRFSAERLKGVDSTLKIQPAKLEDSAVYLCASSLGLVLAGANEQFFGPGTRLTVL.

The chain is built from TRBV7-9 and TRBJ1-1; 8 bases fit TRBD1. This CDR3 contains 14 residues. V lost 5 bases to trimming and J lost 4 bases; unmatched junction nucleotides: 6. Germline V CDR1 and CDR2: SEHNR, FQNEAQ (reference sequence). CDR3 in amino acids: CASSSRTGGTEAFF. CDR3 nucleotides: TGTGCCAGCAGCAGCCGAACAGGGGGCACTGAAGCTTTCTTT.